The 5 T cell receptor beta chains below come from one sample, sequenced in a study of CD8 T cells in ankylosing spondylitis. Their recognized antigens are unknown. Broader study findings: Seemingly distinctive of ankylosing spondylitis blood was a TCR beta motif formed by eight highly homologous variants.

MiXCR, run by TCRdb on the 5' RACE reads, gives a single entry per CDR3 protein. The sample has 450,000 to 550,000 distinct CDR3 sequences; about 5.2% are singletons. The specimen sequenced was blood, either unsorted or a sorted T cell fraction (not recorded which). These receptors originate from a male donor with ankylosing spondylitis.

The gene calls are TRBV6-1 and TRBJ1-1; D call uncertain. Between the trimmed V and J ends, which lost 6 bases and 5 bases, there was a span of 19 bases. Germline values: CDR1 MNHNS, CDR2 SASEGT. The CDR3 is made up of 15 amino acids. The CDR3 nucleotides are TGTGCCAGCAGACCCAAAGTGTACGAGGGTACTGAAGCTTTCTTT. Encoded protein: CASRPKVYEGTEAFF.

This clonotype was seen repeatedly, ten times or more. CDR3: CASSPPDIKNIQYF. The DNA of the CDR3 is TGCGCCAGCAGCCCACCCGATATAAAAAACATTCAGTACTTC. J is TRBJ2-4 and V is TRBV5-1, with D unclear. V was trimmed by 4 bases and J by 4 bases, leaving 12 bases between them. The CDR3 length is 14 residues. Germline loops: CDR1 SGHRS, CDR2 YFSETQ.

This clonotype was counted ten times or more. CDR3 DNA sequence: TGTGCCAGCAGCAAGGGACCCGACTACAATGAGCAGTTCTTC. Its protein is CASSKGPDYNEQFF. The V call is TRBV7-8, the J call TRBJ2-1; D tentatively reads TRBD1 or TRBD2 (5 bases each). Germline CDR1 SGHVS, CDR2 FQNEAQ. Trimming shortened V by 5 bases and J by 3 bases, and 11 bases separated the two germline ends. The CDR3 is 14 residues long. Based on the CDR3 plus reference TRBV7-8 and TRBJ2-1, the full variable domain is GAGVSQSPRYKVAKRGQDVALRCDPISGHVSLFWYQQALGQGPEFLTYFQNEAQLDKSGLPSDRFFAERPEGSVSTLKIQRTQQEDSAVYLCASSKGPDYNEQFFGPGTRLTVL.

In its sample, this clonotype was seen many times. V usage is TRBV4-1 and J usage is TRBJ1-1; perhaps TRBD1 as D (6 bases). Between the trimmed V and J ends, which lost 2 bases and 2 bases, there was a span of 15 bases. Germline V gene lookup returns CDR1 MGHRA and CDR2 YSYEKL. CDR3 size: 16 residues. The CDR3 loop reads CASSQMPPQGNTEAFF. CDR3 DNA: TGCGCCAGCAGCCAAATGCCCCCACAGGGAAACACTGAAGCTTTCTTT.

This clonotype was observed at least ten times. The germline gene is not matched at one end of the junction; a read error may be the cause. The chain combines TRBV29-1 with TRBJ1-1, with D tentatively TRBD1 (6 bases). CDR3 length: 14 residues. Per the germline V gene, CDR1 is SQVTM and CDR2 is ANQGSEA. The CDR3 sequence is CSVEEFRGGTEAFF. The DNA for the CDR3 is TGCAGCGTGGAAGAGTTCAGGGGTGGCACTGAAGCTTTCTTT. The variable domain in full, completed from reference TRBV29-1 and TRBJ1-1, reads SAVISQKPSRDICQRGTSLTIQCQVDSQVTMMFWYRQQPGQSLTLIATANQGSEATYESGFVIDKFPISRPNLTFSTLTVSNMSPEDSSIYLCSVEEFRGGTEAFFGQGTRLTVV.